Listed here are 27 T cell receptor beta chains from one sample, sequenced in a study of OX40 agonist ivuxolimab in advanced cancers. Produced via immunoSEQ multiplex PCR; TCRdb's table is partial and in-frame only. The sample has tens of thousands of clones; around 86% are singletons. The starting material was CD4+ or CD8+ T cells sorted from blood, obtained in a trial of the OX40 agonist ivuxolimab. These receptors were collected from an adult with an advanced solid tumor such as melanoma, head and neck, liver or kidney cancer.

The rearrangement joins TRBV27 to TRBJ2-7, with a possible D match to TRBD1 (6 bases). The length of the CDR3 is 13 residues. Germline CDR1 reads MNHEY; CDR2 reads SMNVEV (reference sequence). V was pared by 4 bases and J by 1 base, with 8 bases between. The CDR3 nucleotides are TGTGCCAGCAGTTACAGGGCTTCCTACGAGCAGTACTTC. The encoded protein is CASSYRASYEQYF.

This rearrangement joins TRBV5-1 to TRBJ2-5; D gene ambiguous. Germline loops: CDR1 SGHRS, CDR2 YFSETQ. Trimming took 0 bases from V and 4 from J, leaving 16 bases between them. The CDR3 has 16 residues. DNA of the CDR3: TGCGCCAGCAGCTTGGGTCAAGCCTACTCCCGAGAGACCCAGTACTTC. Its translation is CASSLGQAYSRETQYF.

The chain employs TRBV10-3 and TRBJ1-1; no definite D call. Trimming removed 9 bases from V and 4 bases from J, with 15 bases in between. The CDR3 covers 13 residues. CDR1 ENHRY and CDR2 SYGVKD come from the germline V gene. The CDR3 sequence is CAISLVSSTEAFF. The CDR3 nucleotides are TGTGCCATTTCCCTCGTTAGCTCCACTGAAGCTTTCTTT.

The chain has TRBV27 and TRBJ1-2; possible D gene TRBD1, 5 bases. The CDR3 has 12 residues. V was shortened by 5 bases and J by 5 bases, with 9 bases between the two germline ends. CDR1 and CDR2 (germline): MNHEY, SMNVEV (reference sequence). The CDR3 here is CASSPGTYGYTF. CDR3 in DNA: TGTGCCAGCAGTCCTGGGACGTATGGCTACACCTTC.

CDR3 sequence reads: CASSSGASAAETQYF. CDR3 bases: TGTGCCAGCAGCTCTGGGGCCTCGGCGGCGGAGACCCAGTACTTC. The genes are TRBV7-7 and TRBJ2-5; TRBD1 is a possible D gene (5 bases). Germline values: CDR1 SSHAT, CDR2 FNYEAQ (reference sequence). Between the trimmed V and J ends, which lost 4 bases and 5 bases, there was a span of 17 bases. The CDR3 totals 15 residues.

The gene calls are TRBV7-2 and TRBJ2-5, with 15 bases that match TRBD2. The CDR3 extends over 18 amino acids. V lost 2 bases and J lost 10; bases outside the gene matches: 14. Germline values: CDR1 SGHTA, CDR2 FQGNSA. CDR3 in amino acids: CASSLRPGLAGGPGGQYF. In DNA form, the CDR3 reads TGTGCCAGCAGCTTACGCCCAGGACTAGCGGGGGGGCCGGGGGGCCAGTACTTC.

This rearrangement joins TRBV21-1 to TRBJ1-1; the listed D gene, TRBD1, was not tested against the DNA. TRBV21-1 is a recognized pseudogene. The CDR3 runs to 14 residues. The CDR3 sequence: CASRAQGTITEAFF. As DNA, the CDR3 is TGTGCCAGCAGGGCGCAGGGTACCATTACTGAAGCTTTCTTT.

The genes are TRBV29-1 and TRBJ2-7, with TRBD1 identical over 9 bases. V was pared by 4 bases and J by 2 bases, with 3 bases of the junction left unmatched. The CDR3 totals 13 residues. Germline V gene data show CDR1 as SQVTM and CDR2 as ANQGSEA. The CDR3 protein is CSVGGQGPYEQYF. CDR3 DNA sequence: TGCAGCGTTGGGGGACAGGGCCCCTACGAGCAGTACTTC.

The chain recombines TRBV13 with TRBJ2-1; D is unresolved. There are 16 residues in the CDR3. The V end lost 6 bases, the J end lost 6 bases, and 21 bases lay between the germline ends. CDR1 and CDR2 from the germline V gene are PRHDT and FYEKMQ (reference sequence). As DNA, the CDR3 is TGTGCCAGCAGAACTTTTGGTAGCAGCGTGTTCAATGAGCAGTTCTTC. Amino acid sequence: CASRTFGSSVFNEQFF.

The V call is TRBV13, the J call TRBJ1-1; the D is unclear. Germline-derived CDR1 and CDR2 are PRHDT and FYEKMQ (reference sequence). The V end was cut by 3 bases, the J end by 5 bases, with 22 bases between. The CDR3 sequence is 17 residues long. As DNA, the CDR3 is TGTGCCAGCAGCTTTCCCGCTTCTGCCCCCAGGTCAACTGAAGCTTTCTTT. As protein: CASSFPASAPRSTEAFF.

The CDR3 bases are TGTGCCTGGAGTGTGACAGGGATGAACACTGAAGCTTTCTTT. The encoded protein is CAWSVTGMNTEAFF. The chain has TRBV30 and TRBJ1-1, with TRBD1 matching over 7 bases. Trimming removed 0 bases from V and 0 bases from J; junction bases left unmatched: 1. The CDR3 sequence is 14 residues long. Germline assignment: CDR1 GTSNPN and CDR2 SVGIG (reference sequence).

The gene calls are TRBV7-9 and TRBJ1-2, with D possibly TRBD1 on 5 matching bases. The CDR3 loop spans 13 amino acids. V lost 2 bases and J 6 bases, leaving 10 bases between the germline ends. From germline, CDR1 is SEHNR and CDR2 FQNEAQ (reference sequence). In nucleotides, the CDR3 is TGTGCCAGCAGCTTAACCCGAGGGGATGGCTACACCTTC. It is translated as CASSLTRGDGYTF.

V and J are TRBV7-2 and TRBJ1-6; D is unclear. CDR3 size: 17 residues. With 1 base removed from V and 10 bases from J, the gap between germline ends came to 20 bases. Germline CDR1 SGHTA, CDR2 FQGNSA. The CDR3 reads CASSLDGVVGKRSPLHF. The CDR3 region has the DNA TGTGCCAGCAGCTTAGACGGCGTAGTGGGCAAAAGATCACCCCTCCACTTT. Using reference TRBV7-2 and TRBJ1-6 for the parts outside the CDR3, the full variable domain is GAGVSQSPSNKVTEKGKDVELRCDPISGHTALYWYRQSLGQGLEFLIYFQGNSAPDKSGLPSDRFSAERTGGSVSTLTIQRTQQEDSAVYLCASSLDGVVGKRSPLHFGNGTRLTVT.

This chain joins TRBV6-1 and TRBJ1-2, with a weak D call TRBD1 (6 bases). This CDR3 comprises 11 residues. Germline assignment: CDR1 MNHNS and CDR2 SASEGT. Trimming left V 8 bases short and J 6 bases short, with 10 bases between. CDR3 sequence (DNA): TGTGCCAGCCGGAACAGGGATGGCTACACCTTC. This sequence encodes CASRNRDGYTF.

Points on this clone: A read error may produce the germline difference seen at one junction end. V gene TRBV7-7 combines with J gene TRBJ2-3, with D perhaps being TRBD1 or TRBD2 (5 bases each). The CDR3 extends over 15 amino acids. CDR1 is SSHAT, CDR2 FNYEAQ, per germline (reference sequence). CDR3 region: CASRPWGKTLDTQYF. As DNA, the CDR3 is TGTGCTAGCAGGCCTTGGGGGAAGACCTTAGATACGCAGTATTTT.

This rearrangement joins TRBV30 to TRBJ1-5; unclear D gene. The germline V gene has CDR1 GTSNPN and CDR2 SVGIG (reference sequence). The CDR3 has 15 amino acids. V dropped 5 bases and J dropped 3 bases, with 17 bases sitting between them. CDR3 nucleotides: TGTGCCTGGGATAGTGGAGGGTCGGTCAATCAGCCCCAGCATTTT. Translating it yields CAWDSGGSVNQPQHF. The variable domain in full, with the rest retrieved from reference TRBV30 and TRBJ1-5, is SQTIHQWPATLVQPVGSPLSLECTVEGTSNPNLYWYRQAAGRGLQLLFYSVGIGQISSEVPQNLSASRPQDRQFILSSKKLLLSDSGFYLCAWDSGGSVNQPQHFGDGTRLSIL.

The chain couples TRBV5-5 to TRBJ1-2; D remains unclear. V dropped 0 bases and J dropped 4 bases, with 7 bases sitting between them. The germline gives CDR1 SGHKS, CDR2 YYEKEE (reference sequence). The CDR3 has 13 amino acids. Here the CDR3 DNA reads TGTGCCAGCAGCTTGGCCGACGGCTATGGCTACACCTTC. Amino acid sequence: CASSLADGYGYTF.

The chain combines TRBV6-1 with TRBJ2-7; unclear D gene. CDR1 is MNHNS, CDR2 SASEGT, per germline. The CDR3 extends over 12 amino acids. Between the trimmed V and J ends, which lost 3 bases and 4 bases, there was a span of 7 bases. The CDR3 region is CASSDGRYEQYF. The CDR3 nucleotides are TGTGCCAGCAGTGATGGCCGTTACGAGCAGTACTTC.

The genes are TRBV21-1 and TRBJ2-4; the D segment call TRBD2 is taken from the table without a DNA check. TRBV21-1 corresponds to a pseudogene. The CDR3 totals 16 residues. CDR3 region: CASSKDGSRAKNIQYF. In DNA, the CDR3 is TGTGCCAGCAGCAAAGACGGGAGTCGAGCCAAAAACATTCAGTACTTC.

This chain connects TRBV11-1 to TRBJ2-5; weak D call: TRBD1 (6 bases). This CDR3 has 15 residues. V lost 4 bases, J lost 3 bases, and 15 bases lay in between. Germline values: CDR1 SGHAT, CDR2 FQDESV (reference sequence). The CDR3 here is CASSSTGLGEETQYF. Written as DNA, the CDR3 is TGTGCCAGCAGCTCCACAGGGCTCGGGGAAGAGACCCAGTACTTC.

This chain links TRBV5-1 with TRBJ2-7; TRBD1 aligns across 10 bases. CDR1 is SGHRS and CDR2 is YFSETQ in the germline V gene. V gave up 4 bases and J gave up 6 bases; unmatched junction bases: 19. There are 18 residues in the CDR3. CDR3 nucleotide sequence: TGCGCCAGCAGCACACTGACGGGTGGACAGGGGGATAATAGCGAGCAGTACTTC. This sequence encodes CASSTLTGGQGDNSEQYF.

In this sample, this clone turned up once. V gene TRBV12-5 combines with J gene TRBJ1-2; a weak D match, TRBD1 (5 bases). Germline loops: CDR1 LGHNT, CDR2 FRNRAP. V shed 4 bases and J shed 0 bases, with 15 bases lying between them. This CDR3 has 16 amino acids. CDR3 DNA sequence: TGTGCTAGTGGTTGGACGGGGGGAACGACTAACTATGGCTACACCTTC. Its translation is CASGWTGGTTNYGYTF.

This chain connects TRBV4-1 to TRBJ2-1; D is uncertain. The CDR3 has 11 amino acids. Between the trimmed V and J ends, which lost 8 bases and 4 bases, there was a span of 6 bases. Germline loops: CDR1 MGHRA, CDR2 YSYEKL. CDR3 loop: CASSSYNEQFF. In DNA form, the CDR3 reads TGCGCCAGCTCTTCTTACAATGAGCAGTTCTTC.

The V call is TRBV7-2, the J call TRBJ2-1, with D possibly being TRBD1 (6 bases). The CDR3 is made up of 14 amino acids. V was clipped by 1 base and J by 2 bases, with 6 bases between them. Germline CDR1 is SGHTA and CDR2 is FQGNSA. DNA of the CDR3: TGTGCCAGCAGCTTAGGGACAGCCTACAATGAGCAGTTCTTC. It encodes CASSLGTAYNEQFF.

DNA of the CDR3: TGTGCCAGCAGGGGCGTGGACTCCTACAATGAGCAGTTCTTC. This gives the protein CASRGVDSYNEQFF. V usage is TRBV2 and J usage is TRBJ2-1; D is unresolved. Germline lookup yields CDR1 SNHLY and CDR2 FYNNEI. Between the trimmed V and J ends, which lost 6 bases and 0 bases, there was a span of 9 bases. This CDR3 is 14 amino acids long. Drawing the rest from reference TRBV2 and TRBJ2-1, the complete variable domain is EPEVTQTPSHQVTQMGQEVILRCVPISNHLYFYWYRQILGQKVEFLVSFYNNEISEKSEIFDDQFSVERPDGSNFTLKIRSTKLEDSAMYFCASRGVDSYNEQFFGPGTRLTVL.

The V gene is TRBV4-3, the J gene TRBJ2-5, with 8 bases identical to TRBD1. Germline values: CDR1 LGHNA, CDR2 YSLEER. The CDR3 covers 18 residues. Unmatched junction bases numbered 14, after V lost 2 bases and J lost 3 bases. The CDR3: CASSQIQGAPRGEETQYF. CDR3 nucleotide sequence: TGCGCCAGCAGCCAAATCCAGGGGGCGCCGAGGGGAGAAGAGACCCAGTACTTC.

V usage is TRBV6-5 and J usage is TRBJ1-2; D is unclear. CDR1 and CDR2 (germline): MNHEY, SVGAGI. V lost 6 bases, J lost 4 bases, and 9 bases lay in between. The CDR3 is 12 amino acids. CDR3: CASRSGSYGYTF. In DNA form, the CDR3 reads TGTGCCAGCAGGAGTGGCAGCTATGGCTACACCTTC.